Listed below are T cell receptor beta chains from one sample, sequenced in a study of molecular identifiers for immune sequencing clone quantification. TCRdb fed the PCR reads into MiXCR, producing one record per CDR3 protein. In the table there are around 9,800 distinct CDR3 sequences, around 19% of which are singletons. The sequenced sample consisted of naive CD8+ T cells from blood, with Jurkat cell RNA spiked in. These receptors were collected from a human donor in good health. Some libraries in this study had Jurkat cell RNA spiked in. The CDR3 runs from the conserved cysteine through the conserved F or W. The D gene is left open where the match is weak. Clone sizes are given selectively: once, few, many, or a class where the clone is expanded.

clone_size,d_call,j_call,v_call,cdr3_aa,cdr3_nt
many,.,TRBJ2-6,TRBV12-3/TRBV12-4,CASNLRGSFSGANVLTF,TGTGCCAGCAACCTTCGGGGGTCCTTCTCTGGGGCCAACGTCCTGACTTTC
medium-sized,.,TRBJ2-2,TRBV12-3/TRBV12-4,CASSFTSHAGELFF,TGTGCCAGCAGTTTTACTAGTCATGCCGGGGAGCTGTTTTTT
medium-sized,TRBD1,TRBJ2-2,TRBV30,CACPPRTGFTGELFF,TGTGCCTGTCCCCCCCGGACAGGGTTTACCGGGGAGCTGTTTTTT
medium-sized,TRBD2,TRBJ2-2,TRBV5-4,CASSPTGLAEPTGELFF,TGTGCCAGCAGCCCCACGGGACTAGCGGAACCCACCGGGGAGCTGTTTTTT
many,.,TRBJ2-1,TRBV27,CASSGWKRASYNEQFF,TGTGCCAGCAGTGGTTGGAAGCGGGCCTCCTACAATGAGCAGTTCTTC
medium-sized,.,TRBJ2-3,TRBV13,CASSRPGITDTQYF,TGTGCCAGCAGCCGCCCCGGTATCACAGATACGCAGTATTTT
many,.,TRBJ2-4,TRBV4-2,CASSQGTFPTGKNIQYF,TGTGCCAGCAGCCAAGGAACCTTCCCAACAGGGAAAAACATTCAGTACTTC
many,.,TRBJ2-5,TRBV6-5,CASSYSIGFQETQYF,TGTGCCAGCAGTTACTCGATAGGGTTCCAAGAGACCCAGTACTTC
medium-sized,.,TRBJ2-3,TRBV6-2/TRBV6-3,CASSFPGTDTQYF,TGTGCCAGCAGTTTCCCAGGAACAGATACGCAGTATTTT
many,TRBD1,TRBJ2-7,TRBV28,CASSSRGGTWGYEQYF,TGTGCCAGCAGTTCACGAGGGGGCACATGGGGATACGAGCAGTACTTC
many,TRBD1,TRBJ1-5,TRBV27,CASSFTGEFQPQHF,TGTGCCAGCAGTTTTACAGGGGAATTTCAGCCCCAGCATTTT
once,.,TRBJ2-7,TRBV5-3,CASSLAGRAYGQYF,TGTGCCAGCAGCTTGGCGGGGCGAGCCTACGGGCAGTACTTC
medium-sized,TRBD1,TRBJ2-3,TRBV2,CASSDGTASTDTQYF,TGTGCCAGCAGTGATGGGACAGCCAGCACAGATACGCAGTATTTT
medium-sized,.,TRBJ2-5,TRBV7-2,CASSLREHQFGETQYF,TGTGCCAGCAGCCTACGTGAGCATCAGTTTGGGGAGACCCAGTACTTC
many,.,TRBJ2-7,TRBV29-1,CSVWDVSSYEQYF,TGCAGCGTTTGGGACGTCAGCTCCTACGAGCAGTACTTC
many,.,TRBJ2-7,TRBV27,CASSYRSGYEQYF,TGTGCCAGCAGCTACAGGTCCGGGTACGAGCAGTACTTC
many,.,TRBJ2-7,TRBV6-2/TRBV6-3,CASVSSAYEQYF,TGTGCCAGCGTCTCGTCGGCCTACGAGCAGTACTTC
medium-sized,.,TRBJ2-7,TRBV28,CASSLRALPSYEQYF,TGTGCCAGCAGTTTGAGGGCCCTACCCTCCTACGAGCAGTACTTC
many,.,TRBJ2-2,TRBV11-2,CASSLDSPLSGPYTGELFF,TGTGCCAGCAGCTTAGATTCACCACTAAGCGGACCCTACACCGGGGAGCTGTTTTTT
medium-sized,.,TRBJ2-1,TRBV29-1,CSVDAQGRSNEQFF,TGCAGCGTTGACGCACAGGGAAGGAGCAATGAGCAGTTCTTC
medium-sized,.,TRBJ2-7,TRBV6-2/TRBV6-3,CASGRAYEQYF,TGTGCCAGTGGGCGGGCCTACGAGCAGTACTTC
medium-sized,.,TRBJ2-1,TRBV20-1,CSARDLLNPPGFEQFF,TGCAGTGCTAGAGATCTCCTAAACCCACCAGGTTTTGAGCAGTTCTTC
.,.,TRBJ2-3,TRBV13,CTSSLGGWASLDTQYF,TGTACCAGCAGCTTAGGCGGCTGGGCTAGTTTGGATACGCAGTATTTT
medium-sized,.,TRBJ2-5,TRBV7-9,CASSHPWQTQETQYF,TGTGCCAGCAGCCACCCCTGGCAGACTCAAGAGACCCAGTACTTC
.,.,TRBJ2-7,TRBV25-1,CASSEPDSYEQYF,TGTGCCAGCAGTGAACCGGATTCCTACGAGCAGTACTTC
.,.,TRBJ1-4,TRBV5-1,CASSFEGTNEKLFF,TGCGCCAGCAGCTTTGAAGGTACTAATGAAAAACTGTTTTTT
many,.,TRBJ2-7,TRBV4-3,CASSYYAGTSYEQYF,TGCGCCAGCAGCTATTACGCCGGGACATCCTACGAGCAGTACTTC
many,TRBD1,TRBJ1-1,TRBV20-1,CSARETGEAFF,TGCAGTGCTAGAGAGACAGGGGAAGCTTTCTTT
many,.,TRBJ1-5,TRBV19,CASSVWQWGDQPQHF,TGTGCCAGTAGTGTGTGGCAGTGGGGGGATCAGCCCCAGCATTTT
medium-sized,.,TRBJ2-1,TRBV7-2,CASSRGLSSYNEQFF,TGTGCCAGCAGCCGAGGACTAAGCTCCTACAATGAGCAGTTCTTC
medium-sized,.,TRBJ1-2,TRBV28,CASILNHGPSFGYTF,TGTGCCAGCATCCTAAATCATGGGCCATCCTTTGGCTACACCTTC
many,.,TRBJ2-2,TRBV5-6,CATAHWNTGELFF,TGTGCCACCGCCCACTGGAACACCGGGGAGCTGTTTTTT
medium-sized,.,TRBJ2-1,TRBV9,CASSVMGTSYNEQFF,TGTGCCAGCAGCGTAATGGGGACCTCCTACAATGAGCAGTTCTTC
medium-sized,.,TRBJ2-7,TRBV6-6,CASSLGAYEQYF,TGTGCCAGCAGCCTCGGGGCATACGAGCAGTACTTC
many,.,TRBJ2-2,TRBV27,CASSLWGGRSTGELFF,TGTGCCAGCAGTTTATGGGGGGGCAGGAGCACCGGGGAGCTGTTTTTT
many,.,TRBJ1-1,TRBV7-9,CASSKRETGSAEAFF,TGTGCCAGCAGCAAACGGGAAACAGGGTCCGCTGAAGCTTTCTTT
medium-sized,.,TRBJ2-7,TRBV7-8,CASSLVQGTYEQYF,TGTGCCAGCAGCTTAGTACAGGGCACCTACGAGCAGTACTTC
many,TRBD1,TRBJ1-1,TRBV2,CASSGQGGEAFF,TGTGCCAGCAGTGGACAGGGAGGTGAAGCTTTCTTT
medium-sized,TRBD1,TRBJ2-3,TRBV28,CASSPRTGISTDTQYF,TGTGCCAGCAGTCCCCGGACAGGGATAAGCACAGATACGCAGTATTTT
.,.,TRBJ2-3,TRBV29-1,CSVEEVGSSLSSATDTQCF,TGCAGCGTTGAAGAGGTGGGCAGTTCGTTGAGCAGCGCTACAGATACGCAGTGTTTT
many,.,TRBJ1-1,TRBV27,CATWMVSPTEAFF,TGTGCCACGTGGATGGTGTCGCCCACTGAAGCTTTCTTT
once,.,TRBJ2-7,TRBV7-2,CASSSYRAYEQYF,TGTGCCAGCAGCTCCTACAGGGCCTACGAGCAGTACTTC
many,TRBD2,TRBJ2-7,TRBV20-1,CSASSPGLAGGTYEQYF,TGCAGTGCGTCATCTCCGGGACTAGCGGGGGGGACCTACGAGCAGTACTTC
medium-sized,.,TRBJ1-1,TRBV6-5,CASSYSAGVGTEAFF,TGTGCCAGCAGTTACTCAGCAGGGGTTGGCACTGAAGCTTTCTTT
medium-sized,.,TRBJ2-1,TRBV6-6,CASSGGNEQFF,TGTGCCAGCAGTGGGGGAAATGAGCAGTTCTTC
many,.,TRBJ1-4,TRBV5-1,CASSLEAGSTNEKLFF,TGCGCCAGCAGCTTGGAGGCAGGGTCCACTAATGAAAAACTGTTTTTT
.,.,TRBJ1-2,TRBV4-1,CASSQEPGANYGYTF,TGCGCCAGCAGCCAAGAGCCAGGAGCTAACTATGGCTACACCTTC
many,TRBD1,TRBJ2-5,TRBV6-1,CASSQRTGFFQETQYF,TGTGCCAGCAGCCAGCGGACAGGGTTTTTTCAGGAGACCCAGTACTTC